Ten or more counts support the clone carrying this TCR beta chain. Its target is unknown. Germline V lookup: CDR1 DFQATT, CDR2 SNEGSKA (reference sequence). Losses at the gene ends were 5 bases for V and 6 bases for J; bases not matched to a gene: 8. The CDR3 spans 14 residues. Hyperthyroidism was newly diagnosed in patients aged 18 to 65 (duration under 2 months). The PBMCs were taken from over 9.5 ml of fresh peripheral blood. This sample was included in a study of T cells in Graves' hyperthyroidism and ophthalmopathy. Overall study findings and caveats: Most expanded thyroid clonotypes above 0.001 also appeared in blood. It was a median roughly 6.5 months before onset that the model predicted ophthalmopathy.

RNA transcripts provided the source from which TCR beta CDR3 regions were amplified. During a first-round RT-PCR of the TCR CDR3, the HTBI primer set was used. TCRdb redid the calling of the multiplex PCR reads with MiXCR, one entry per CDR3 protein. The table lists approximately 420,000 distinct CDR3 sequences, 15% of them singletons, with approximately 32% in the top ten. The receptor comes from a woman in her twenties or thirties with Graves' hyperthyroidism. Sequencing was done on a sample of blood. The chain couples TRBV20-1 to TRBJ1-2, with 11 nucleotides matching TRBD1. CDR3 amino acids: CSASRTGGSDGYTF. In DNA, the CDR3 is TGCAGTGCTTCTAGGACAGGGGGCTCGGATGGCTACACCTTC.